A single sample gave rise to the 25 T cell receptor beta chains below, sequenced in a study of patients and donors after allogeneic stem cell transplantation. TCRdb re-called the RT-PCR reads with MiXCR, one entry per CDR3 protein. The profile shows 920,000 or so distinct CDR3 sequences, more than 15% of them singletons. Input material: blood, either unsorted or a sorted T cell fraction (not recorded which). The receptors shown here come from a human donor who was either an allogeneic HSCT recipient or a stem cell or donor lymphocyte infusion donor (not recorded which). It is not recorded whose cells these are; they may come from a transplant donor.

In its sample, this clonotype was seen a few times. This chain uses TRBV4-2 with TRBJ2-2; D not certain. The CDR3 spans 17 residues. V was cut by 0 bases and J by 0 bases, with 11 bases left in between. Germline V gives CDR1 LGHNA, CDR2 YNFKEQ. The CDR3 protein is CASSQDLAFANTGELFF. The CDR3 DNA is TGTGCCAGCAGCCAAGATTTGGCCTTCGCGAACACCGGGGAGCTGTTTTTT.

The CDR3 nucleotides are TGTGCCAGCAGCTTCGGACGAGCGCAGTATTTT. It encodes CASSFGRAQYF. The chain employs TRBV27 and TRBJ2-3; D gene unclear. CDR1 MNHEY and CDR2 SMNVEV come from the germline V gene (reference sequence). Deletions cut 6 bases from V and 10 bases from J, with 11 bases between. The CDR3 covers 11 residues.

This clonotype was counted between two and nine times. The chain links TRBV5-1 to TRBJ2-2, with D possibly matching TRBD1 (5 bases). The CDR3 covers 17 residues. V lost 0 bases, J lost 1 base, and 13 bases lay in between. CDR1 and CDR2 (germline): SGHRS, YFSETQ. CDR3 DNA: TGCGCCAGCAGCTTGGAAGGGGTCGAGAGGAACACCGGGGAGCTGTTTTTT. This translates into CASSLEGVERNTGELFF.

The chain couples TRBV6-5 to TRBJ1-4, with D possibly TRBD1 on 5 matching bases. V lost 4 bases and J 8 bases, leaving 14 bases between the germline ends. The CDR3 sequence is 14 residues long. Germline CDR1 reads MNHEY; CDR2 reads SVGAGI. For the CDR3, the DNA is TGTGCCAGCAGTTTGGGGCAGGGAGCCGAAAAACTGTTTTTT. Translation gives CASSLGQGAEKLFF.

This clonotype was recorded many times. The CDR3 nucleotides are TGTGCCACCAGTGACCCGGGGAGTTCCTACGAGCAGTACTTC. Its translation: CATSDPGSSYEQYF. The chain has TRBV24-1 and TRBJ2-7; a weak D match, TRBD2 (5 bases). The germline V and J ends were trimmed by 4 bases and 1 base, with 10 bases remaining between them. This CDR3 spans 14 amino acids. Germline V lookup: CDR1 KGHDR, CDR2 SFDVKD.

V gene TRBV5-1 combines with J gene TRBJ1-1, with D possibly matching TRBD1 (6 bases). The CDR3 has 14 residues. Germline-derived CDR1 and CDR2 are SGHRS and YFSETQ. V lost 0 bases and J 4 bases, leaving 10 bases between the germline ends. CDR3 DNA: TGCGCCAGCAGCTTGGAGGGGGTCCCCACTGAAGCTTTCTTT. It yields the protein CASSLEGVPTEAFF.

The J gene is TRBJ2-2, the V gene TRBV5-6, with D perhaps being TRBD1 or TRBD2 (5 bases each). Trimming took 0 bases from V and 0 from J, leaving 12 bases between them. The germline V gene has CDR1 SGHDT and CDR2 YYEEEE. The CDR3 loop spans 17 amino acids. CDR3 protein: CASSLVRGAANTGELFF. CDR3 DNA sequence: TGTGCCAGCAGCTTGGTTCGGGGCGCCGCGAACACCGGGGAGCTGTTTTTT.

The V gene is TRBV4-3, the J gene TRBJ2-3; 9 positions agree with TRBD1. Germline V CDR1 and CDR2: LGHNA, YSLEER. V was clipped by 0 bases and J by 3 bases; unmatched bases: 7. CDR3 size: 17 residues. Here the CDR3 DNA reads TGCGCCAGCAGCCAAGATACTGGACAGGGGTGGACAGATACGCAGTATTTT. Residues: CASSQDTGQGWTDTQYF.

This clonotype has only a few counts. This chain connects TRBV7-9 to TRBJ2-5, with 7 bases aligning to TRBD1. Germline V gene data show CDR1 as SEHNR and CDR2 as FQNEAQ (reference sequence). The CDR3 covers 13 residues. The junction had 4 bases not matched to a gene; V was cut back by 5 bases and J by 4 bases. CDR3 region: CASSGDSGETQYF. Written as DNA, the CDR3 is TGTGCCAGCAGCGGGGACAGTGGAGAGACCCAGTACTTC.

A remark on this clonotype: A read error may produce the germline difference seen at one junction end. The chain uses TRBV12-3 or TRBV12-4 and TRBJ2-2; the match to TRBD1 covers 8 bases. There are 13 residues in the CDR3. The chain's CDR3 is CANSWTGSGELFF. The CDR3 bases are TGTGCCAACAGTTGGACAGGGTCCGGGGAGCTGTTTTTT.

The chain employs TRBV6-2 or TRBV6-3 and TRBJ2-3, with TRBD2 identical over 8 bases. This CDR3 has 15 amino acids. J gave up 6 bases and V 3 bases, and 8 bases lay outside the gene matches. From germline, CDR1 is MNHEY and CDR2 SVGEGT. CDR3 coding DNA: TGTGCCAGCAGTTATGGGCGGGAGGTTACGGATACGCAGTATTTT. As protein: CASSYGREVTDTQYF.

This clonotype has a handful of counts. The rearrangement uses TRBV12-3 or TRBV12-4 and TRBJ1-1; D is uncertain. This CDR3 region has 12 residues. V lost 8 bases, J lost 8 bases, and 15 bases lay in between. CDR3: CASCPRNREAFF. As DNA, the CDR3 is TGTGCCAGCTGCCCGAGGAACAGAGAAGCTTTCTTT.

This clonotype has only a few counts. The rearrangement uses TRBV20-1 and TRBJ1-1; D possibly corresponds to TRBD1 (5 bases). Trimming left V 4 bases short and J 4 bases short, with 16 bases between. The CDR3 length is 14 residues. Germline-derived CDR1 and CDR2 are DFQATT and SNEGSKA (reference sequence). The chain's CDR3 is CSATPPGGSTEAFF. CDR3 in DNA: TGCAGTGCTACCCCCCCGGGGGGAAGCACTGAAGCTTTCTTT.

V is TRBV9 and J is TRBJ2-1; possibly TRBD2 for D (7 bases). The germline CDR1 and CDR2 sequences are SGDLS and YYNGEE. V was trimmed by 0 bases and J by 6 bases, leaving 19 bases between them. CDR3 length: 17 residues. The CDR3 DNA reads TGTGCCAGCAGCGTAGGACACGGGGGGCATGGTGGCAATGAGCAGTTCTTC. The encoded protein is CASSVGHGGHGGNEQFF.

The rearrangement links TRBV29-1 to TRBJ2-1, with no clear D. The CDR3 sequence is 13 residues long. CDR1 SQVTM and CDR2 ANQGSEA come from the germline V gene. The ends were cut back, 4 bases at V and 8 bases at J, with 15 bases in the middle. CDR3 sequence reads: CSVAATQRDEQFF. The CDR3 coding sequence is TGCAGCGTTGCAGCGACTCAAAGGGATGAGCAGTTCTTC.

The sample holds a few counts of this clonotype. This chain uses TRBV20-1 with TRBJ2-4, with 10 positions matching TRBD1. In germline, CDR1 is DFQATT, CDR2 SNEGSKA (reference sequence). V dropped 6 bases and J dropped 2; count of bases not matched to a gene: 10. This CDR3 has 16 residues. The CDR3 DNA reads TGCAGTGCCGCCGGGATGGACAGGGGGACCAAAAACATTCAGTACTTC. As protein: CSAAGMDRGTKNIQYF.

This clonotype was detected only a few times. The CDR3, as DNA: TGTGCCAGCAGTGCCCGGACTAGCGGGCTCTACAATGAGCAGTTCTTC. Its translation is CASSARTSGLYNEQFF. This chain links TRBV27 with TRBJ2-1, with TRBD2 matching 11 bases. Per germline, CDR1 MNHEY and CDR2 SMNVEV (reference sequence). The CDR3 runs to 16 residues. With 5 bases clipped from V and 3 bases from J, the junction kept 6 bases outside the gene matches.

The chain has TRBV4-1 and TRBJ2-6; D ambiguous. CDR1 and CDR2 from the germline V gene are MGHRA and YSYEKL. The CDR3 consists of 15 residues. V was pared by 1 base and J by 1 base, with 5 bases between. CDR3 in amino acids: CASSQGPSGANVLTF. In DNA form, the CDR3 reads TGCGCCAGCAGCCAAGGACCTTCTGGGGCCAACGTCCTGACTTTC.

The J gene is TRBJ2-5, the V gene TRBV18; 12 bases are a match to TRBD2. After removal of 3 bases from V and 6 bases from J, the junction contained 5 bases not matched to a gene. The CDR3 sequence is 15 residues long. Per germline, CDR1 KGHSH and CDR2 LQKENI. CDR3 in DNA: TGTGCCAGCTCACCGCAGACTAGCGGGGGTCAGACCCAGTACTTC. Protein sequence: CASSPQTSGGQTQYF.

This clonotype was detected only once. V is TRBV6-1 and J is TRBJ1-2, with D unclear. The CDR3 consists of 14 residues. With 1 base removed from V and 8 bases from J, the gap between germline ends came to 14 bases. The V gene's germline CDR1 is MNHNS and CDR2 SASEGT. The CDR3 DNA is TGTGCCAGCAGTGAAGGGGGTAGGGTCGGGGGCTACACCTTC. This gives the protein CASSEGGRVGGYTF.

The V call is TRBV12-3 or TRBV12-4, the J call TRBJ1-1; D call uncertain. The length of the CDR3 is 11 residues. V lost 8 bases and J 4 bases, leaving 8 bases between the germline ends. CDR3 sequence reads: CASGPSTEAFF. The CDR3, as DNA: TGTGCCAGCGGGCCGAGCACTGAAGCTTTCTTT.

As for this clonotype: At one of its ends the junction is not consistent with the germline gene, which may arise from a read error. The rearrangement joins TRBV3-1 to TRBJ2-3, with D uncertain. The CDR3 consists of 13 residues. CDR1 is LGHDT and CDR2 is YNNKEL in the germline V gene (reference sequence). The CDR3 here is CASSHYQSDMQYF. CDR3 bases: TGTGCCAGCAGCCATTACCAGTCAGATATGCAGTATTTT.

This clonotype was detected only a few times. V gene TRBV28 combines with J gene TRBJ1-2; 7 bases align to TRBD1. The CDR3 has 14 residues. After removal of 5 bases from V and 10 bases from J, the junction contained 13 bases not matched to a gene. Germline V gene sequence: CDR1 MDHEN, CDR2 SYDVKM. CDR3 coding DNA: TGTGCCAGCAGTCCGCGGACAGGCCCCGGCGACTACACCTTC. It translates to CASSPRTGPGDYTF.

This clonotype was seen repeatedly, ten times or more. The chain combines TRBV10-3 with TRBJ1-1, with a possible D match to TRBD1 (6 bases). Germline CDR1 is ENHRY and CDR2 is SYGVKD. V lost 10 bases and J lost 2, with 14 bases in between. This CDR3 contains 13 residues. The CDR3 DNA follows: TGTGCCACCGCGGACAGATCCAACACTGAAGCTTTCTTT. Amino acid sequence: CATADRSNTEAFF.

This clonotype has only a few counts. This sequence joins TRBV24-1 and TRBJ2-3; D uncertain. CDR3 size: 15 residues. Germline V gives CDR1 KGHDR, CDR2 SFDVKD. V lost 7 bases, J lost 5 bases, and 18 bases lay in between. The CDR3: CATSPLPGSGDTQYF. CDR3 nucleotide sequence: TGTGCCACCAGCCCCCTGCCAGGTTCGGGAGATACGCAGTATTTT.